Listed below are T cell receptor beta chains from one sample, sequenced in a study of blood T cell repertoires in COVID-19. TCRdb's table, derived via immunoSEQ multiplex PCR, lists solely in-frame clones and lacks some. The sample holds 60,000 or so clones, under 80% seen once. Source material: PBMCs or T cells enriched from blood (not recorded which). The receptors here all came from a woman aged 60-70 years who had been exposed to COVID-19. Both conserved end residues are part of each CDR3. The D gene is left open where the match is weak. Expanded clones are given a class, and other clones once, few, many or no size at all.

TRBV9	TRBJ1-4	NA	NA	CASSPRSLWGGTNEKLFF	TGTGCCAGCAGCCCCCGTTCCCTGTGGGGGGGGACTAATGAAAAACTGTTTTTT
TRBV6-5	TRBJ2-6	NA	NA	CASSFPQGSGANVLTF	TGTGCCAGCAGTTTCCCTCAGGGATCTGGGGCCAACGTCCTGACTTTC
TRBV10-2	TRBJ2-1	NA	TRBD2	CASRLAGVGNEQFF	TGCGCCAGCAGACTAGCGGGAGTCGGCAATGAGCAGTTCTTC
TRBV20-1	TRBJ2-5	many	NA	CSASSPIFPETQYF	TGCAGTGCTAGTAGTCCTATTTTTCCTGAGACCCAGTACTTC
TRBV19	TRBJ2-7	once	TRBD2	CASSGRTSGSSYEQYF	TGTGCCAGTAGTGGACGGACTAGCGGGAGTTCCTACGAGCAGTACTTC
TRBV16	TRBJ1-2	once	TRBD1	CASSHPGQGTYGYTF	TGTGCCAGCAGCCACCCGGGACAGGGGACCTATGGCTACACCTTC
TRBV6-5	TRBJ1-3	NA	TRBD1	CASSSTGMGGNTIYF	TGTGCCAGCAGCTCGACAGGGATGGGGGGAAACACCATATATTTT
TRBV2	TRBJ1-1	NA	NA	CASAGVGDTEAFF	TGTGCCAGCGCAGGGGTAGGGGACACTGAAGCTTTCTTT
TRBV10-1	TRBJ1-2	few	NA	CASRVANGVLRYRDYGYTF	TGCGCCAGCAGGGTAGCAAACGGGGTCCTAAGGTATCGGGACTATGGCTACACCTTC
TRBV27	TRBJ2-7	NA	NA	CASSLSGHYEQYF	TGTGCCAGCAGTTTATCCGGACACTACGAGCAGTACTTC
TRBV28	TRBJ1-4	NA	NA	CASRLEANEKLFF	TGTGCCAGCAGACTAGAGGCTAATGAAAAACTGTTTTTT